The 32 T cell receptor beta chains presented below share a single source sample, sequenced in a study of blood T cell repertoires in COVID-19 (dated by TCRdb to the early 2020s). To prepare the library, the immunoSEQ multiplex PCR assay was applied. Here the immuneACCESS table is served through TCRdb, limited to in-frame sequences with V and J called. Missing clones are a known gap in these copies; in checked studies unresolved V genes cover under half, and the rest lacks a known reason. The sample table shows about 60,000 clones, and approximately 88% are seen once. Approximately 5% of the sample is held by the ten biggest clonotypes. The sequenced sample was peripheral blood. All receptors come from a human donor in a cohort sampled during active COVID-19.

The rearrangement links TRBV2 to TRBJ1-1; D remains unclear. Germline values: CDR1 SNHLY, CDR2 FYNNEI. CDR3 length equals 14 residues. V lost 4 bases to trimming and J lost 1 base, with 10 bases between them. The CDR3 DNA follows: TGTGCCAGCAGTGTTGAGGTGAGGAACACTGAAGCTTTCTTT. Protein sequence: CASSVEVRNTEAFF.

This sequence joins TRBV7-2 and TRBJ2-1; TRBD2 matches at 12 bases. CDR1 is SGHTA, CDR2 FQGNSA, per germline. V lost 1 base and J lost 7; bases outside the gene matches: 8. There are 17 residues in the CDR3. CDR3 amino acids: CASSLVGGGTSGNEQFF. In DNA, the CDR3 is TGTGCCAGCAGCTTAGTGGGAGGGGGGACTAGCGGGAATGAGCAGTTCTTC.

The genes are TRBV2 and TRBJ1-1, with 7 bases aligning to TRBD1. The CDR3 length is 16 residues. Unmatched junction bases numbered 12, after V lost 4 bases and J lost 4 bases. Per germline, CDR1 SNHLY and CDR2 FYNNEI. Here the CDR3 reads CASSVSGRGRGTEAFF. CDR3 sequence (DNA): TGTGCCAGCAGTGTGTCGGGCAGGGGGAGAGGCACTGAAGCTTTCTTT. Together with reference TRBV2 and TRBJ1-1, the CDR3 gives the full variable domain: EPEVTQTPSHQVTQMGQEVILRCVPISNHLYFYWYRQILGQKVEFLVSFYNNEISEKSEIFDDQFSVERPDGSNFTLKIRSTKLEDSAMYFCASSVSGRGRGTEAFFGQGTRLTVV.

The chain has TRBV28 and TRBJ2-2; 11 bases line up with TRBD2. V trimming: 8 bases; J trimming: 1 base; junction bases outside the gene matches: 12. Germline V gene sequence: CDR1 MDHEN, CDR2 SYDVKM. The CDR3 has 18 residues. CDR3 region: CASFVRSGRGMNTGELFF. CDR3 nucleotide sequence: TGTGCCAGCTTCGTCCGTAGCGGGAGGGGGATGAACACCGGGGAGCTGTTTTTT.

The gene calls are TRBV7-2 and TRBJ2-2; 8 positions match TRBD2. The CDR3 sequence is 15 residues long. V shed 1 base and J 6 bases; nucleotides not matched to a gene: 4. Germline V gene lookup returns CDR1 SGHTA and CDR2 FQGNSA. The CDR3 sequence is CASSLDGGAAGELFF. DNA of the CDR3: TGTGCCAGCAGCTTAGACGGGGGGGCAGCCGGGGAGCTGTTTTTT.

The chain recombines TRBV5-4 with TRBJ1-2; 8 positions agree with TRBD1. The ends lost 4 bases at V and 2 bases at J; junction bases unmatched: 7. CDR1 and CDR2 from the germline V gene are SGHNT and YYREEE (reference sequence). This CDR3 has 15 amino acids. The CDR3 protein is CASSGLTGVNYGYTF. In DNA form, the CDR3 reads TGTGCCAGCAGCGGATTGACAGGGGTCAACTATGGCTACACCTTC. Full variable domain (outside the CDR3, taken from reference TRBV5-4 and TRBJ1-2): ETGVTQSPTHLIKTRGQQVTLRCSSQSGHNTVSWYQQALGQGPQFIFQYYREEENGRGNFPPRFSGLQFPNYSSELNVNALELDDSALYLCASSGLTGVNYGYTFGSGTRLTVV.

This clone has more than one count but fewer than ten. The chain joins TRBV13 to TRBJ1-1; D perhaps matches TRBD1 (6 bases). Trimming took off 7 bases at V and 1 base at J, with 7 bases between the two ends. Germline V gene data show CDR1 as PRHDT and CDR2 as FYEKMQ (reference sequence). The CDR3 extends over 12 amino acids. The CDR3 protein is CASTRGNTEAFF. The CDR3 coding sequence is TGTGCCAGCACCAGGGGGAACACTGAAGCTTTCTTT.

The genes are TRBV7-9 and TRBJ2-5, with 10 positions matching TRBD2. The germline gives CDR1 SEHNR, CDR2 FQNEAQ (reference sequence). The trim removed 5 bases at V and 0 bases at J, leaving 6 bases unmatched. The CDR3 is 16 residues long. CDR3 coding DNA: TGTGCCAGCAGCCCAAGGACTAGCGGAAACCAAGAGACCCAGTACTTC. Translated: CASSPRTSGNQETQYF. The variable domain in full, completed from reference TRBV7-9 and TRBJ2-5, reads DTGVSQNPRHKITKRGQNVTFRCDPISEHNRLYWYRQTLGQGPEFLTYFQNEAQLEKSRLLSDRFSAERPKGSFSTLEIQRTEQGDSAMYLCASSPRTSGNQETQYFGPGTRLLVL.

J is TRBJ1-1 and V is TRBV9, with TRBD1 as a possible D gene (6 bases). The V end lost 4 bases, the J end lost 11 bases, and 18 bases lay between the germline ends. CDR3 size: 13 residues. Germline CDR1 is SGDLS and CDR2 is YYNGEE. Written as DNA, the CDR3 is TGTGCCAGCAGCTTTCCAGGGGCCTCGCCGGCTTTCTTT. Its protein is CASSFPGASPAFF.

The chain has TRBV4-2 and TRBJ2-2, with D perhaps TRBD1 (5 bases). The germline V and J ends were trimmed by 6 bases and 2 bases, with 13 bases remaining between them. The CDR3 covers 15 residues. From germline, CDR1 is LGHNA and CDR2 YNFKEQ. The CDR3 DNA reads as TGTGCCAGCAGTCCTAGTGACAGAAACACCGGGGAGCTGTTTTTT. Protein product: CASSPSDRNTGELFF.

The CDR3 spells CASSPEGRGYAFF. The CDR3 DNA reads as TGTGCCAGCAGCCCGGAGGGCCGAGGGTATGCTTTCTTT. V usage is TRBV5-6 and J usage is TRBJ1-1; D is unclear. The germline V gene has CDR1 SGHDT and CDR2 YYEEEE. The CDR3 is 13 amino acids. The ends were cut back, 4 bases at V and 11 bases at J, with 18 bases in the middle.

The chain employs TRBV5-8 and TRBJ2-1; the D gene is possibly TRBD1 (6 bases). Trimming shortened V by 2 bases and J by 6 bases, and 9 bases separated the two germline ends. This CDR3 comprises 13 residues. The germline V gene has CDR1 SGHTS and CDR2 YDEGEE. The chain's CDR3 is CASSFRGINEQFF. In nucleotides, the CDR3 is TGTGCCAGCAGCTTTAGGGGGATCAATGAGCAGTTCTTC.

The chain employs TRBV6-5 and TRBJ1-4, with 8 bases that match TRBD1. The CDR3 has 15 amino acids. Germline V gives CDR1 MNHEY, CDR2 SVGAGI. Trimming at V came to 4 bases and at J to 8 bases, leaving 9 bases not matched to a gene. CDR3 nucleotide sequence: TGTGCCAGCAGTTTAACAGGGGGTATGAGGGAAAAACTGTTTTTT. Protein sequence: CASSLTGGMREKLFF.

A single count supports this clone. J is TRBJ1-2 and V is TRBV6-5; 9 positions agree with TRBD1. This CDR3 is built from 14 residues. V dropped 0 bases and J dropped 6; count of bases not matched to a gene: 2. Germline V gene lookup returns CDR1 MNHEY and CDR2 SVGAGI. CDR3 protein: CASSYSGTGNGYTF. The CDR3, as DNA: TGTGCCAGCAGTTACTCAGGGACAGGGAATGGCTACACCTTC.

The J gene is TRBJ2-5, the V gene TRBV4-3, with 7 positions matching TRBD2. The CDR3 totals 15 residues. Germline-derived CDR1 and CDR2 are LGHNA and YSLEER. Losses at the gene ends were 0 bases for V and 1 base for J; bases not matched to a gene: 2. CDR3 bases: TGCGCCAGCAGCCAAGAAGGACTAGTCCAAGAGACCCAGTACTTC. Residues: CASSQEGLVQETQYF.

The chain combines TRBV7-9 with TRBJ1-6; TRBD1 agrees at 7 bases. The CDR3 covers 14 residues. Germline V gene lookup returns CDR1 SEHNR and CDR2 FQNEAQ (reference sequence). Trimming cost V 3 bases and J 9 bases; bases outside gene matches: 5. Here the CDR3 DNA reads TGTGCCAGCAGCTTTGACAGGGCTGGTTCACCCCTCCACTTT. Encoded protein: CASSFDRAGSPLHF.

The V gene is TRBV19, the J gene TRBJ1-5; TRBD1 agrees at 7 bases. The CDR3 is 14 amino acids. Germline loops: CDR1 LNHDA, CDR2 SQIVND (reference sequence). The V segment lost 8 bases and the J segment 4 bases; nucleotides outside the gene matches: 8. This chain's CDR3 is CASLGTAWNQPQHF. The DNA of the CDR3 is TGTGCCAGTTTGGGGACAGCGTGGAATCAGCCCCAGCATTTT.

The CDR3 reads CASSSGLAGDMGEQFF. The CDR3 nucleotides are TGTGCCAGCAGCTCCGGACTAGCGGGGGATATGGGTGAGCAGTTCTTC. V usage is TRBV11-1 and J usage is TRBJ2-1; 13 positions match TRBD2. Germline CDR1 is SGHAT and CDR2 is FQDESV (reference sequence). The CDR3 extends over 16 amino acids. J lost 9 bases, V lost 4 bases, and 9 bases had no gene match. Using reference TRBV11-1 and TRBJ2-1 for the parts outside the CDR3, the full variable domain is EAEVAQSPRYKITEKSQAVAFWCDPISGHATLYWYRQILGQGPELLVQFQDESVVDDSQLPKDRFSAERLKGVDSTLKIQPAELGDSAMYLCASSSGLAGDMGEQFFGPGTRLTVL.

The chain carries TRBV7-9 and TRBJ2-3; TRBD2 aligns across 8 bases. Trimming at V came to 5 bases and at J to 0 bases, leaving 4 bases not matched to a gene. This CDR3 is 15 amino acids long. The germline V gene encodes CDR1 SEHNR and CDR2 FQNEAQ (reference sequence). The CDR3 DNA is TGTGCCAGCAGCGCGGGGGGTTTTAGCACAGATACGCAGTATTTT. Translating it yields CASSAGGFSTDTQYF.

The chain combines TRBV6-5 with TRBJ2-3; a possible D gene is TRBD2 (7 bases). Germline CDR1 MNHEY, CDR2 SVGAGI. This CDR3 spans 13 amino acids. V was shortened by 5 bases and J by 6 bases, with 12 bases between the two germline ends. The CDR3 is CASSPGGADTQYF. CDR3 nucleotide sequence: TGTGCCAGCAGTCCGGGGGGCGCGGATACGCAGTATTTT.

The rearrangement joins TRBV18 to TRBJ1-4, with unresolved D. The CDR3 runs to 15 residues. V lost 4 bases and J lost 7, with 16 bases in between. The germline CDR1 and CDR2 sequences are KGHSH and LQKENI. In DNA, the CDR3 is TGTGCCAGCTCACTTATCACAGAAAAGCCTGAAAAACTGTTTTTT. It yields the protein CASSLITEKPEKLFF. Combining the CDR3 with reference TRBV18 and TRBJ1-4 gives the whole variable domain NAGVMQNPRHLVRRRGQEARLRCSPMKGHSHVYWYRQLPEEGLKFMVYLQKENIIDESGMPKERFSAEFPKEGPSILRIQQVVRGDSAAYFCASSLITEKPEKLFFGSGTQLSVL.

This chain uses TRBV5-1 with TRBJ1-5, with 7 bases identical to TRBD1. Losses at the gene ends were 3 bases for V and 3 bases for J; bases not matched to a gene: 6. Germline assignment: CDR1 SGHRS and CDR2 YFSETQ. This CDR3 spans 15 amino acids. The CDR3 DNA reads TGCGCCAGCAGCTGGACAGGAGCGGTCAATCAGCCCCAGCATTTT. Amino acids: CASSWTGAVNQPQHF.

This chain connects TRBV5-8 to TRBJ1-4; D is unclear. CDR3 length: 15 residues. The V end was cut by 0 bases, the J end by 0 bases, with 6 bases between. Germline V gene sequence: CDR1 SGHTS, CDR2 YDEGEE. DNA of the CDR3: TGTGCCAGCAGCTTGGGCCAGGCAACTAATGAAAAACTGTTTTTT. Amino acid sequence: CASSLGQATNEKLFF.

The chain recombines TRBV11-2 with TRBJ2-7; weak D call: TRBD2 (6 bases). Germline lookup yields CDR1 SGHAT and CDR2 FQNNGV. V lost 2 bases and J 0 bases, leaving 11 bases between the germline ends. The CDR3 length is 15 residues. The CDR3 spells CASSLTAGSSYEQYF. CDR3 in DNA: TGTGCCAGCAGCTTAACCGCGGGAAGCTCCTACGAGCAGTACTTC.

The rearrangement links TRBV11-2 to TRBJ2-1, with 10 bases aligning to TRBD1. J gave up 7 bases and V 6 bases, and 6 bases lay outside the gene matches. Germline V lookup: CDR1 SGHAT, CDR2 FQNNGV. The CDR3 is made up of 14 amino acids. CDR3: CASSGGQGTNEQFF. Here the CDR3 DNA reads TGTGCCAGCAGTGGGGGACAGGGGACAAATGAGCAGTTCTTC.

The rearrangement joins TRBV30 to TRBJ2-2; D unresolved. Deletions cut 2 bases from V and 5 bases from J, with 15 bases between. Germline assignment: CDR1 GTSNPN and CDR2 SVGIG (reference sequence). The CDR3 is 15 amino acids. Here the CDR3 DNA reads TGTGCCTGGAGTCGCCCGGGTCCTCTGACCGGGGAGCTGTTTTTT. Protein: CAWSRPGPLTGELFF.

The chain carries TRBV7-2 and TRBJ2-3, with a possible D match to TRBD2 (5 bases). There are 16 residues in the CDR3. Trimming removed 3 bases at V and 2 bases at J, with 15 bases between. CDR1 is SGHTA, CDR2 FQGNSA, per germline. The CDR3 coding sequence is TGTGCCAGCAGCTTCGGAGGATCGTCGGCCACAGATACGCAGTATTTT. It specifies CASSFGGSSATDTQYF.

The chain recombines TRBV30 with TRBJ1-2; 8 bases are a match to TRBD1. After removal of 2 bases from V and 8 bases from J, the junction contained 13 bases not matched to a gene. This CDR3 contains 15 residues. CDR1 is GTSNPN, CDR2 SVGIG, per germline (reference sequence). CDR3 nucleotides: TGTGCCTGGAGTCCAGCGGACAGGGTTCTGGGCGGCTACACCTTC. Its protein is CAWSPADRVLGGYTF.

The chain uses TRBV18 and TRBJ2-2; D possibly corresponds to TRBD1 (6 bases). The CDR3 totals 16 residues. Germline CDR1 KGHSH, CDR2 LQKENI. V lost 8 bases to trimming and J lost 0 bases, with 16 bases between them. The CDR3 bases are TGTGCCAGCAGCTTCTCCCAGGGGTCGAACACCGGGGAGCTGTTTTTT. Its protein is CASSFSQGSNTGELFF.

The chain uses TRBV7-2 and TRBJ2-7; possibly TRBD1 for D (6 bases). Germline CDR1 reads SGHTA; CDR2 reads FQGNSA. The CDR3 length is 15 residues. Trimming stripped 5 bases from V and 5 bases from J, with 19 bases between. CDR3 region: CASSLNRVGGNEQYF. The CDR3 nucleotides are TGTGCCAGCAGCCTAAACAGGGTCGGTGGCAACGAGCAGTACTTC.

This chain joins TRBV2 and TRBJ2-4; 8 positions match TRBD2. The J segment lost 6 bases and the V segment lost 6 bases, leaving 4 bases of the junction unmatched. Germline loops: CDR1 SNHLY, CDR2 FYNNEI. The CDR3 is 13 amino acids. The CDR3 loop is CASRRLATNIQYF. The CDR3 DNA reads TGTGCCAGCAGGAGACTAGCGACAAACATTCAGTACTTC.

The V and J genes are TRBV5-1 and TRBJ1-1, with D hard to call. This CDR3 has 15 amino acids. Germline CDR1 and CDR2: SGHRS and YFSETQ. Trimming took 0 bases from V and 4 from J, leaving 13 bases between them. The DNA for the CDR3 is TGCGCCAGCAGCTTGGCCCGCGGGCAGAGCACTGAAGCTTTCTTT. Translating gives CASSLARGQSTEAFF.